Below, one TCR beta chain is given with its context. The data were obtained in a study of blood T cell repertoires in COVID-19. The repertoire was sequenced with immunoSEQ multiplex PCR; TCRdb's copy has only in-frame clones and lacks some. The top ten hold about 6% of the sample, which has more than 200,000 clones, 75% to 90% seen once. This TCR was sampled from a woman younger than 45 with acute COVID-19. The sample was PBMCs or T cells enriched from blood (not recorded which).

CDR3 amino acids: CASSVVAGGNYGYTF. DNA of the CDR3: TGTGCCAGCAGCGTAGTTGCTGGGGGGAACTATGGCTACACCTTC. The chain couples TRBV9 to TRBJ1-2; possibly TRBD1 for D (5 bases). Germline V gives CDR1 SGDLS, CDR2 YYNGEE. The CDR3 is 15 residues long. V was trimmed by 0 bases and J by 2 bases, leaving 11 bases between them.